The T cell receptor beta chain described here comes from a study of regulatory T cells in long-lasting Graves disease. Study-wide findings and caveats: New patients shared roughly 960 public clonotypes, and persistent patients shared more, with about 2,500. The researchers studied only peripheral blood, not thyroid tissue.

At least ten counts were recorded for this clonotype. The antigen is not known. Relying on iRepertoire HTBI primers and Arm-PCR of CDR3 regions, the team built TCR beta libraries. One entry per CDR3 protein, called by TCRdb with MiXCR from the multiplex PCR reads. The sample has a few hundred thousand distinct CDR3 sequences; roughly a fifth are singletons. Time point specified: newly diagnosed GD, antithyroid drugs for less than 3 months. PBMC-derived RNA was used for the TCR library. Patients came from an endocrinology department in Xi'an, China. The receptor was isolated from a female donor with Graves disease. The sample in question was peripheral blood mononuclear cells (PBMCs), obtained at new diagnosis, from a patient treated with antithyroid drugs.

DNA for the CDR3: TGTGCCAGCAGCCGACAGGGGGCAGGGGAAAAACTGTTTTTT. Its protein product is CASSRQGAGEKLFF. This chain joins TRBV7-6 and TRBJ1-4, with 10 positions matching TRBD1. The CDR3 contains 14 residues. CDR1 and CDR2 from the germline V gene are SGHVS and FNYEAQ. Trimming cost V 5 bases and J 8 bases; bases outside gene matches: 5.